The text below deals with one TCR beta chain. Germline CDR1 reads LNHDA; CDR2 reads SQIVND (reference sequence). There are 14 residues in the CDR3. Germline trimming cut 6 bases from V and 15 bases from J; bases unmatched to any gene: 11. The data were produced by immunoSEQ multiplex PCR, yet TCRdb's version contains in-frame clones alone and is incomplete. The sample has more than 2,000,000 clones, around 94% seen once; the top ten hold 0.13% to 0.15%. The data originate from a study of shared clonotypes between healthy human individuals. Study-level background: Donors consisted of two women and a few men between 18 and 49.

The sample taken for sequencing was naive CD4+ T cells sorted from blood. The subset was: CD45RA+ positively selected. The chain has TRBV19 and TRBJ2-1, with 13 bases lining up with TRBD2. The clonotype was recovered from a young man in good health. The CDR3 spells CASRTSGGLRVMFF. As DNA, the CDR3 is TGTGCCAGTAGGACTAGCGGGGGGCTACGGGTTATGTTCTTC.